Shown below are 23 T cell receptor beta chains from a single sample sequenced in a study of molecular identifiers for immune sequencing clone quantification. TCRdb called the PCR reads again in MiXCR, with one record for every CDR3 protein. The sample includes hundreds of thousands of distinct CDR3 sequences, approximately 24% of them seen just once. The specimen was naive CD8+ T cells from blood, with Jurkat cell RNA spiked in. Subset denoted: FACS-sorted CD8+CD4-CCR7+CD45RA+ naive T cells. These receptors were collected from a human donor in good health. Some libraries in this study had Jurkat cell RNA spiked in.

The chain joins TRBV7-9 to TRBJ1-2; D is possibly TRBD1 (6 bases). This CDR3 has 15 residues. CDR1 and CDR2 (germline): SEHNR, FQNEAQ (reference sequence). The V gene lost 0 bases and the J gene lost 8 bases, with 16 bases spanning the gap. The CDR3 sequence is CASSLAEGTGYGYTF. The CDR3 region has the DNA TGTGCCAGCAGCTTAGCGGAGGGTACAGGGTACGGCTACACCTTC.

This chain joins TRBV13 and TRBJ2-1; unclear D gene. Germline V gene sequence: CDR1 PRHDT, CDR2 FYEKMQ (reference sequence). CDR3 length: 14 residues. V was trimmed by 2 bases and J by 1 base, leaving 6 bases between them. The CDR3 sequence is CASSLKGSYNEQFF. The DNA of the CDR3 is TGTGCCAGCAGCTTAAAGGGTTCCTACAATGAGCAGTTCTTC.

A few counts support this clonotype. The V and J genes are TRBV19 and TRBJ1-5; D may be TRBD1 (6 bases). Trimming left V 8 bases short and J 3 bases short, with 20 bases between. Germline CDR1 LNHDA, CDR2 SQIVND (reference sequence). CDR3 length: 16 amino acids. The CDR3 nucleotides read TGTGCCAGTGGCCGGGGGGCGAGGGGTTTCAATCAGCCCCAGCATTTT. Translating gives CASGRGARGFNQPQHF.

The V call is TRBV13, the J call TRBJ1-2; D is uncertain. Germline V gene sequence: CDR1 PRHDT, CDR2 FYEKMQ (reference sequence). This CDR3 has 13 amino acids. The ends were cut back, 1 base at V and 4 bases at J, with 7 bases in the middle. The CDR3 is CASSLDVLYGYTF. CDR3 DNA: TGTGCCAGCAGCTTAGATGTCCTCTATGGCTACACCTTC. Using reference TRBV13 and TRBJ1-2 for the parts outside the CDR3, the full variable domain is AAGVIQSPRHLIKEKRETATLKCYPIPRHDTVYWYQQGPGQDPQFLISFYEKMQSDKGSIPDRFSAQQFSDYHSELNMSSLELGDSALYFCASSLDVLYGYTFGSGTRLTVV.

Remarks on this clonotype: This may be a read error, as it is one base from a much larger clone. V gene TRBV2 combines with J gene TRBJ1-1, with D maybe TRBD1 (6 bases). Germline loops: CDR1 SNHLY, CDR2 FYNNEI. The CDR3 is made up of 12 amino acids. The CDR3 nucleotides read TGTGCCAGCCATACAGGGTCCACTGAAGCTCTCTTT. This gives the protein CASHTGSTEALF.

The V call is TRBV20-1, the J call TRBJ1-1; D uncertain. There are 13 residues in the CDR3. Trimming left V 1 base short and J 4 bases short, with 10 bases between. Looked up from germline, CDR1 is DFQATT and CDR2 is SNEGSKA (reference sequence). DNA of the CDR3: TGCAGTGCTAGAGTGGGTTTTGGCACTGAAGCTTTCTTT. This encodes CSARVGFGTEAFF.

This clonotype was seen a few times. The CDR3 sequence: CASSQDEGSGSYEQYF. The CDR3 bases are TGCGCCAGCAGCCAAGATGAGGGGAGTGGGTCCTACGAGCAGTACTTC. The chain uses TRBV4-3 and TRBJ2-7; D assignment may be TRBD1 or TRBD2 (5 bases each). The CDR3 spans 16 residues. Trimming pared 0 bases from V and 1 base from J, leaving 13 bases between. Germline assignment: CDR1 LGHNA and CDR2 YSLEER.

For this clonotype: This may be a read error, as it is one base from a much larger clone. V and J are TRBV6-2 or TRBV6-3 and TRBJ2-3; maybe TRBD2 (6 bases). Germline assignment: CDR1 MNHEY and CDR2 SVGEGT. V was clipped by 3 bases and J by 7 bases, with 14 bases between them. This CDR3 is 14 amino acids long. The DNA of the CDR3 is TGTGCCAGCAGTTATCCCTCTAGCGAGAATACGCAGTATTTT. Translated: CASSYPSSENTQYF.

The sample holds a few counts of this clonotype. Written as DNA, the CDR3 is TGTGCCAGCAGCTTTGCCATCCAGGGGGCCACCTACGAGCAGTACTTC. Protein sequence: CASSFAIQGATYEQYF. The rearrangement uses TRBV7-2 and TRBJ2-7; 8 nucleotides agree with TRBD1. V shed 3 bases, J shed 2 bases, and the junction held 9 bases outside the gene matches. The length of the CDR3 is 16 residues. Germline V gene data show CDR1 as SGHTA and CDR2 as FQGNSA.

Details on this clonotype: The junction departs from germline at one end; a sequencing error may be responsible. The CDR3 loop is CASSPRDFQETHYF. The DNA of the CDR3 is TGTGCCAGCAGCCCCCGGGACTTTCAAGAGACCCATTACTTC. The chain recombines TRBV9 with TRBJ2-5, with D possibly TRBD2 on 6 matching bases. The CDR3 extends over 14 amino acids. Germline CDR1 and CDR2: SGDLS and YYNGEE.

This clonotype has more than one count but fewer than ten. One end of the junction is discordant with germline, which a read error may explain. V gene TRBV19 combines with J gene TRBJ1-5; D is unresolved. Germline CDR1 reads LNHDA; CDR2 reads SQIVND (reference sequence). The CDR3 extends over 15 amino acids. In DNA form, the CDR3 reads TGTGCTAGTAGTATGTTGGCAGTGAGCAATCAGCCCCAGCATTTT. This sequence encodes CASSMLAVSNQPQHF.

The rearrangement joins TRBV9 to TRBJ1-2, with D perhaps matching TRBD1 (5 bases). Germline loops: CDR1 SGDLS, CDR2 YYNGEE. Trimming took 4 bases from V and 0 from J, leaving 16 bases between them. The CDR3 is 16 residues long. The DNA for the CDR3 is TGTGCCAGCAGCTTCAACGAGGGGCAAGCTAACTATGGCTACACCTTC. Its translation: CASSFNEGQANYGYTF.

This clonotype was seen a few times. The V call is TRBV21-1, the J call TRBJ1-4; the table's D call of TRBD1 was not tested on the DNA. TRBV21-1 is a known pseudogene. CDR3 size: 16 residues. The CDR3 coding sequence is TGTGCCAGCAGCAGCAAATACAGGGGAGCTAATGAAAAACTGTTTTTT. This codes for CASSSKYRGANEKLFF.

In the case of this clonotype: A read error may account for a junction end that differs from germline. The V and J genes are TRBV27 and TRBJ1-5; D is perhaps TRBD1 (5 bases). Looked up from germline, CDR1 is MNHEY and CDR2 is SMNVEV (reference sequence). The CDR3 contains 14 residues. CDR3 DNA: TGTGCCAGCAGTTTCCTAGGGGTAGGTCAGCTCCAGCATTTT. As protein: CASSFLGVGQLQHF.

The rearrangement uses TRBV12-3 or TRBV12-4 and TRBJ1-5; D gene uncertain. Trimming took off 3 bases at V and 1 base at J, with 10 bases between the two ends. CDR3 length: 15 residues. This CDR3 reads CASSFGETSNQPQHF. CDR3 sequence (DNA): TGTGCCAGCAGTTTTGGGGAGACAAGCAATCAGCCCCAGCATTTT.

Worth noting for this clonotype: This may stem from a read error, because a much larger clone lies one nucleotide away. The J gene is TRBJ2-7, the V gene TRBV7-6, with a possible D match to TRBD1 (6 bases). Germline values: CDR1 SGHVS, CDR2 FNYEAQ. The V end was cut by 5 bases, the J end by 6 bases, with 20 bases between. The CDR3 totals 15 residues. The CDR3 protein is CASSETTGPWGEQYF. In DNA, the CDR3 is TGTGCCAGCAGCGAAACTACAGGGCCCTGGGGCGAGCAGTACTTC.

In its sample, this clonotype was seen many times. CDR3 nucleotides: TGTGCCAGCAGCCCCAAGATCGGGAGTTCGACACCCCTCCACTTT. Residues: CASSPKIGSSTPLHF. The V and J genes are TRBV7-9 and TRBJ1-6; no clear D. V was cut by 5 bases and J by 11 bases, with 19 bases left in between. This CDR3 has 15 residues. Germline-derived CDR1 and CDR2 are SEHNR and FQNEAQ (reference sequence).

The chain joins TRBV5-4 to TRBJ2-1, with 10 positions matching TRBD2. CDR3 length equals 17 residues. Germline values: CDR1 SGHNT, CDR2 YYREEE (reference sequence). With V trimmed by 0 bases and J by 3 bases, 6 bases remained unmatched. The CDR3: CASSLALAGANYNEQFF. In nucleotides, the CDR3 is TGTGCCAGCAGCTTGGCCCTAGCGGGGGCAAACTACAATGAGCAGTTCTTC.

The chain has TRBV12-3 or TRBV12-4 and TRBJ1-5; TRBD1 might be the D (5 bases). V shed 3 bases and J shed 0 bases, with 12 bases lying between them. The CDR3 runs 16 residues. The CDR3 sequence is CASSFQGFDSNQPQHF. For the CDR3, the DNA is TGTGCCAGCAGTTTTCAGGGTTTCGATAGCAATCAGCCCCAGCATTTT.

This clonotype occurred many times. V usage is TRBV6-5 and J usage is TRBJ2-3; TRBD1 is a possible D gene (5 bases). Germline loops: CDR1 MNHEY, CDR2 SVGAGI. Trimming removed 0 bases at V and 6 bases at J, with 13 bases between. The length of the CDR3 is 15 residues. This CDR3 reads CASSYSSGSGDTQYF. CDR3 DNA sequence: TGTGCCAGCAGTTACTCGTCAGGTTCAGGGGATACGCAGTATTTT.

The chain employs TRBV7-8 and TRBJ2-7, with D possibly being TRBD2 (6 bases). The CDR3 length is 15 residues. Germline V gene sequence: CDR1 SGHVS, CDR2 FQNEAQ. Trimming removed 8 bases at V and 4 bases at J, with 21 bases between. The CDR3 protein is CASGWDSLNGYEQYF. CDR3 nucleotide sequence: TGTGCCAGCGGTTGGGACTCCCTGAATGGGTACGAGCAGTACTTC.

This clonotype was recorded only once. At one boundary the junction diverges from the germline segment, which might be a read error. This chain links TRBV7-9 with TRBJ1-2, with D possibly TRBD1 on 5 matching bases. This CDR3 region has 15 residues. Germline CDR1 and CDR2: SEHNR and FQNEAQ (reference sequence). CDR3 loop: CASSFPGEPNYGHTF. CDR3 coding DNA: TGTGCCAGCAGCTTCCCGGGGGAGCCGAACTATGGCCACACCTTC.

A remark on this clonotype: A single base separates this from a much larger clone, so it may be a read error. The chain recombines TRBV5-1 with TRBJ2-5; 10 bases align to TRBD2. This CDR3 contains 15 residues. From germline, CDR1 is SGHRS and CDR2 YFSETQ. The CDR3 bases are TGCGCCAGCGGCTTTGCTAGCGGGGGTCAAGAGACCCAGTACTTC. Translated: CASGFASGGQETQYF.